This T cell receptor beta chain appears in the sequencing data of a study of T-cell memory formation after mild COVID-19. TCRdb independently ran MiXCR on the 5' RACE reads; one entry per CDR3 protein. This table has hundreds of thousands of distinct CDR3 sequences, around a sixth appearing once. V dropped 8 bases and J dropped 8 bases, with 13 bases sitting between them. Germline V CDR1 and CDR2: SGHTA, FQGNSA. This CDR3 contains 12 residues. Overall study results and limits: Later expanders leaned toward CD4+, whereas clones contracting from day 15 to 85 were balanced CD4/CD8. In pre-infection memory, a portion of responding clones appeared, which suggested that cross-reactive memory joined.

This clonotype has ten or more counts. The antigen is unknown. The sequencing input was PBMCs or a T cell subset sorted from them (not recorded which). The chain recombines TRBV7-2 with TRBJ2-1; D possibly corresponds to TRBD2 (6 bases). This receptor was taken from an adult woman who had mild COVID-19 (a few samples of this study predate the infection). Cell type and time point are not known. CDR3 in DNA: TGTGCCAGCGGACTACCTAGGGATGAGCAGTTCTTC. Amino acid sequence: CASGLPRDEQFF.